Below, 24 T cell receptor beta chains from the same sample are listed, as sequenced in a study of cytomegalovirus exposure and HLA in healthy donors. The PCR ran on 60 Vbeta and 13 Jbeta primers. TCRdb keeps only in-frame clones here, not all; method: immunoSEQ multiplex PCR. Of 170,000 or so clones in the sample, over 65% were seen once. Sequenced: PBMCs. All receptors come from a woman between 40 and 55 years old in good health and CMV-seronegative.

The V gene is TRBV2, the J gene TRBJ2-5; 7 bases align to TRBD1. CDR1 SNHLY and CDR2 FYNNEI come from the germline V gene. The V gene end was trimmed by 4 bases and the J gene end by 5 bases; junction bases not matched to a gene: 1. The CDR3 is 12 amino acids. The CDR3 DNA is TGTGCCAGCAGTGGGACAGGCGAGACCCAGTACTTC. This encodes CASSGTGETQYF.

This clone was seen once. The chain uses TRBV5-5 and TRBJ1-2; 10 bases map to TRBD1. Trimming removed 3 bases from V and 3 bases from J; junction bases left unmatched: 5. This CDR3 is 15 amino acids long. Per the germline V gene, CDR1 is SGHKS and CDR2 is YYEKEE (reference sequence). The CDR3 loop is CASSSRQGADYGYTF. Here the CDR3 DNA reads TGTGCCAGCAGCTCAAGACAGGGGGCGGACTATGGCTACACCTTC.

This chain connects TRBV10-3 to TRBJ1-3; D gene unclear. V was trimmed by 10 bases and J by 2 bases, leaving 9 bases between them. The germline gives CDR1 ENHRY, CDR2 SYGVKD. The CDR3 has 12 amino acids. DNA of the CDR3: TGTGCCACGGGTAGGCCTGGAAACACCATATATTTT. Its translation: CATGRPGNTIYF.

The V gene is TRBV5-1, the J gene TRBJ1-2, with D unresolved. The CDR3 is made up of 14 amino acids. The ends were cut back, 3 bases at V and 5 bases at J, with 14 bases in the middle. From germline, CDR1 is SGHRS and CDR2 YFSETQ. For the CDR3, the DNA is TGCGCCAGCAGCTATTCCAGAAACCAATATGGCTACACCTTC. Translating gives CASSYSRNQYGYTF.

This clone occurred once. This chain joins TRBV29-1 and TRBJ2-3, with D possibly being TRBD1 (6 bases). The germline gives CDR1 SQVTM, CDR2 ANQGSEA. V lost 6 bases and J lost 2, with 12 bases in between. This CDR3 comprises 13 residues. CDR3 sequence reads: CSVAGQTTDTQYF. In DNA form, the CDR3 reads TGCAGCGTCGCTGGACAGACCACAGATACGCAGTATTTT.

The J gene is TRBJ2-2, the V gene TRBV9; possible D gene TRBD1, 5 bases. In germline, CDR1 is SGDLS, CDR2 YYNGEE. The germline V and J ends were trimmed by 0 bases and 0 bases, with 9 bases remaining between them. The CDR3 spans 16 residues. As DNA, the CDR3 is TGTGCCAGCAGCGTAGTTCCAGGGTCGAACACCGGGGAGCTGTTTTTT. Translated, it gives CASSVVPGSNTGELFF.

This clone was seen a handful of times. V gene TRBV5-1 combines with J gene TRBJ1-4; no definite D call. The CDR3 extends over 16 amino acids. CDR1 and CDR2 from the germline V gene are SGHRS and YFSETQ. Trimming shortened V by 0 bases and J by 0 bases, and 9 bases separated the two germline ends. CDR3 amino acids: CASSLGGLTTNEKLFF. The CDR3 DNA reads TGCGCCAGCAGCTTGGGAGGGCTAACAACTAATGAAAAACTGTTTTTT.

This clone was recorded only once. This chain uses TRBV5-1 with TRBJ2-2; 8 positions agree with TRBD1. Germline V CDR1 and CDR2: SGHRS, YFSETQ. CDR3 length: 15 amino acids. Germline trimming cut 1 base from V and 5 bases from J; bases unmatched to any gene: 4. CDR3 sequence reads: CASSLSRGHTGELFF. The CDR3 DNA is TGCGCCAGCAGCTTGTCCAGGGGGCATACCGGGGAGCTGTTTTTT.

The chain joins TRBV5-4 to TRBJ1-2; TRBD1 matches at 7 bases. CDR1 is SGHNT, CDR2 YYREEE, per germline (reference sequence). Trimming at V came to 4 bases and at J to 4 bases, leaving 4 bases not matched to a gene. This CDR3 has 13 residues. CDR3 sequence (DNA): TGTGCCAGCAGCCAGCAGGGGGTCTATGGCTACACCTTC. This encodes CASSQQGVYGYTF.

V is TRBV5-1 and J is TRBJ1-2; 9 bases fit TRBD1. The V gene end was trimmed by 2 bases and the J gene end by 7 bases; junction bases not matched to a gene: 9. Germline V lookup: CDR1 SGHRS, CDR2 YFSETQ. This CDR3 has 15 amino acids. Written as DNA, the CDR3 is TGCGCCAGCAGCTTCCTAACAGGGGGCGCGGGTGGCTACACCTTC. Protein sequence: CASSFLTGGAGGYTF.

V is TRBV6-1 and J is TRBJ2-7; TRBD1 matches at 7 bases. This CDR3 has 13 residues. Germline V gene data show CDR1 as MNHNS and CDR2 as SASEGT. J was trimmed by 0 bases and V by 8 bases; bases with no gene match: 4. Here the CDR3 reads CASARDSSYEQYF. In DNA, the CDR3 is TGTGCCAGCGCAAGGGACAGCTCCTACGAGCAGTACTTC.

The sample holds many counts of this clone. This rearrangement joins TRBV11-3 to TRBJ1-2; D unclear. This CDR3 has 16 residues. Germline V CDR1 and CDR2: SGHNT, YENEEA. V was pared by 0 bases and J by 1 base, with 12 bases between. DNA of the CDR3: TGTGCCAGCAGCTTAGAAGGTCGGGATGGTAACTATGGCTACACCTTC. It yields the protein CASSLEGRDGNYGYTF.

J is TRBJ2-2 and V is TRBV7-9, with 8 positions matching TRBD1. V lost 2 bases to trimming and J lost 3 bases; unmatched junction nucleotides: 2. The CDR3 is made up of 15 amino acids. Per the germline V gene, CDR1 is SEHNR and CDR2 is FQNEAQ (reference sequence). The CDR3 DNA is TGTGCCAGCAGCTTAAAGGGACAGGACACCGGGGAGCTGTTTTTT. Translation: CASSLKGQDTGELFF.

CDR3 coding DNA: TGTGCCAGCAGCATATGGACTTTCGAGCAGTACTTC. This sequence encodes CASSIWTFEQYF. The V and J genes are TRBV7-8 and TRBJ2-7, with D perhaps TRBD2 (5 bases). V was pared by 5 bases and J by 6 bases, with 11 bases between. The CDR3 has 12 amino acids. Germline CDR1 SGHVS, CDR2 FQNEAQ.

This rearrangement joins TRBV4-1 to TRBJ1-6; TRBD1 is a possible D gene (5 bases). This CDR3 is built from 16 residues. In germline, CDR1 is MGHRA, CDR2 YSYEKL. Trimming pared 3 bases from V and 6 bases from J, leaving 15 bases between. CDR3 coding DNA: TGCGCCAGCAGCCACTCCCCCGGGGGATTTAATTCACCCCTCCACTTT. Translated, it gives CASSHSPGGFNSPLHF.

The rearrangement joins TRBV5-1 to TRBJ2-3; 15 bases match TRBD2. CDR3 size: 16 residues. Trimming cost V 3 bases and J 8 bases; bases outside gene matches: 7. Germline lookup yields CDR1 SGHRS and CDR2 YFSETQ. The CDR3 region is CASSWTSGGAPGTQYF. CDR3 sequence (DNA): TGCGCCAGCAGCTGGACTAGCGGGGGGGCCCCAGGTACGCAGTATTTT.

This rearrangement joins TRBV12-5 to TRBJ1-3, with D maybe TRBD1 (6 bases). V shed 1 base and J shed 2 bases, with 9 bases lying between them. The CDR3 has 15 residues. Germline CDR1 reads LGHNT; CDR2 reads FRNRAP. The CDR3 coding sequence is TGTGCTAGTGGTTTGGAACAGGGTCCTGGAAACACCATATATTTT. It encodes CASGLEQGPGNTIYF.

The CDR3 is CASSQGSNQPQHF. The CDR3 DNA sequence: TGTGCCAGCTCCCAGGGTAGCAATCAGCCCCAGCATTTT. J is TRBJ1-5 and V is TRBV18; TRBD1 might be the D (5 bases). V was clipped by 6 bases and J by 0 bases, with 6 bases between them. The CDR3 spans 13 residues. CDR1 and CDR2 (germline): KGHSH, LQKENI.

This chain joins TRBV7-9 and TRBJ1-4, with TRBD1 identical over 11 bases. The CDR3 covers 16 residues. The V gene's germline CDR1 is SEHNR and CDR2 FQNEAQ (reference sequence). The junction had 6 bases not matched to a gene; V was cut back by 2 bases and J by 7 bases. The CDR3 nucleotides read TGTGCCAGCAGCTTATCCGGACAGGGGGCTTTTGAAAAACTGTTTTTT. It encodes CASSLSGQGAFEKLFF. Based on the CDR3 plus reference TRBV7-9 and TRBJ1-4, the full variable domain is DTGVSQNPRHKITKRGQNVTFRCDPISEHNRLYWYRQTLGQGPEFLTYFQNEAQLEKSRLLSDRFSAERPKGSFSTLEIQRTEQGDSAMYLCASSLSGQGAFEKLFFGSGTQLSVL.

The V call is TRBV13, the J call TRBJ2-2; 13 bases line up with TRBD2. From germline, CDR1 is PRHDT and CDR2 FYEKMQ (reference sequence). This CDR3 spans 18 amino acids. V shed 5 bases, J shed 7 bases, and the junction held 13 bases outside the gene matches. Written as DNA, the CDR3 is TGTGCCAGCAGCCGAATCGAACTAGCGGGGGGGCTTAACGGGGAGCTGTTTTTT. Translated: CASSRIELAGGLNGELFF. Full variable domain (missing parts from reference TRBV13 and TRBJ2-2): AAGVIQSPRHLIKEKRETATLKCYPIPRHDTVYWYQQGPGQDPQFLISFYEKMQSDKGSIPDRFSAQQFSDYHSELNMSSLELGDSALYFCASSRIELAGGLNGELFFGEGSRLTVL.

The rearrangement uses TRBV2 and TRBJ2-5; 8 nucleotides match TRBD1. The CDR3 is made up of 16 amino acids. Looked up from germline, CDR1 is SNHLY and CDR2 is FYNNEI. Unmatched junction bases numbered 13, after V lost 5 bases and J lost 5 bases. This CDR3 is CASSRWARQGRETQYF. CDR3 nucleotides: TGTGCCAGCAGTAGATGGGCACGACAGGGGAGGGAGACCCAGTACTTC. The full variable domain, in which reference TRBV2 and TRBJ2-5 provide the parts outside the CDR3, is EPEVTQTPSHQVTQMGQEVILRCVPISNHLYFYWYRQILGQKVEFLVSFYNNEISEKSEIFDDQFSVERPDGSNFTLKIRSTKLEDSAMYFCASSRWARQGRETQYFGPGTRLLVL.

The CDR3 spells CASKGVGGGASTDTQYF. The DNA for the CDR3 is TGTGCCAGCAAAGGCGTGGGCGGGGGCGCTAGCACAGATACGCAGTATTTT. This chain links TRBV27 with TRBJ2-3; tentatively, D is TRBD2 (7 bases). The CDR3 sequence is 17 residues long. Germline lookup yields CDR1 MNHEY and CDR2 SMNVEV (reference sequence). V was clipped by 7 bases and J by 0 bases, with 20 bases between them.

The chain uses TRBV30 and TRBJ1-2; D is perhaps TRBD1 (5 bases). V was clipped by 4 bases and J by 0 bases, with 12 bases between them. Germline values: CDR1 GTSNPN, CDR2 SVGIG (reference sequence). The CDR3 runs to 14 residues. The chain's CDR3 is CAWTGGGANYGYTF. CDR3 in DNA: TGTGCCTGGACGGGCGGGGGGGCTAACTATGGCTACACCTTC.

V gene TRBV6-1 combines with J gene TRBJ1-1; D unresolved. Germline V gene data show CDR1 as MNHNS and CDR2 as SASEGT. V was cut by 5 bases and J by 0 bases, with 10 bases left in between. This CDR3 region has 14 residues. The CDR3 DNA sequence: TGTGCCAGCAGTAAGGATCAGGTGAACACTGAAGCTTTCTTT. It specifies CASSKDQVNTEAFF.